This is a list of T cell receptor beta chains from one sample in a study of T cells in Graves' hyperthyroidism and ophthalmopathy. Each CDR3 protein gets one entry after TCRdb re-called the multiplex PCR reads with MiXCR. Among some 350,000 distinct CDR3 sequences listed, approximately 19% were seen once. The sample comprised blood. Source of these receptors: a woman aged 18 to 35 with Graves' hyperthyroidism. The CDR3 runs from the conserved cysteine through the conserved F or W. The D gene is left open where the match is weak. For some rows the clone size is stated as once, few or many, or as a class when expanded; others skip it.

>many|TRBJ1-1|NA|TRBV12-3/TRBV12-4
TGTGCCAGCAGCTATTCCCCCTTGGGTAGGGCTGAAGCTTTCTTT
CASSYSPLGRAEAFF
>NA|TRBJ1-1|TRBD1|TRBV9
TGTGCCAGTAGCCGGACAGGGCTCACTGAAGCTTGCTTT
CASSRTGLTEACF
>many|TRBJ1-1|TRBD1|TRBV28
TGTGCCAGCAGTTGGACAGGGAAAGGCACTGAAGCTTTCTTT
CASSWTGKGTEAFF
>many|TRBJ1-2|TRBD1|TRBV20-1
TGCAGTGCTAGAGGGTCAAACAGGGGGCAGGACTATGGCTACACCTTC
CSARGSNRGQDYGYTF
>many|TRBJ2-5|TRBD2|TRBV5-1
TGCGCCAGCAGCTCATTCCTTCCGGGACTAGCGGTTCGAGAGACCCAGTACTTC
CASSSFLPGLAVRETQYF
>few|TRBJ1-6|NA|TRBV6-1
TGTGCCAGCAGGGAGGTCGGAAATTCACCCCTCCACTTT
CASREVGNSPLHF
>many|TRBJ1-2|NA|TRBV6-5
TGTGCCAGCACCAACGACGAAATCGACAGCTATGGCTACACCTTC
CASTNDEIDSYGYTF
>many|TRBJ1-3|NA|TRBV12-3/TRBV12-4
TGTGCCAGCAGTTTAAACCGGCGGGCCATATATTTT
CASSLNRRAIYF
>many|TRBJ1-5|TRBD1|TRBV6-5
TGTGCCAGCAGTCCGGACAGGGGGCCCAATCAGCCCCAGCATTTT
CASSPDRGPNQPQHF
>few|TRBJ1-1|NA|TRBV3-1
TGTGCCAGCAGCCAAGATTTGGGGGGGGAGGCTTTCTTT
CASSQDLGGEAFF
>NA|TRBJ2-7|TRBD1|TRBV2
TGTGCCAGCAGACCCGGGACAGGGCAGGCCGAGCAGTACTTC
CASRPGTGQAEQYF
>many|TRBJ1-1|TRBD1|TRBV20-1
TGCAGTGCTAGTGCCCCCGGGACAGGCCCGAACACTGAAGCTTTCTTT
CSASAPGTGPNTEAFF
>many|TRBJ1-1|NA|TRBV6-1
TGTGCCAGCAGTGACCGCCCGTCGGCTTTCTTT
CASSDRPSAFF